This TCR beta chain is from a study of T cell repertoires in cytomegalovirus infection. Study-level information: Recently described HLA-C-restricted plus well-studied HLA-B-restricted CMV epitopes were used. Public TCR beta signatures were indicative of both CMV infection and a matching HLA type. General observations from the study: Cumulative public TCR beta family frequency identified carriers of CMV plus the relevant HLA. HLA-C-restricted TCR beta clonotypes specific for CMV led the ex vivo response.

TCRdb reprocessed the reads with MiXCR, giving one entry per CDR3 protein. Altogether about a million distinct CDR3 sequences are present, 31% being singletons, with the ten largest covering more than 12%. About this clonotype itself: Its antigen is undetermined.

Germline CDR1 MDHEN, CDR2 SYDVKM. The CDR3 extends over 17 amino acids. V shed 3 bases, J shed 8 bases, and the junction held 15 bases outside the gene matches. J is TRBJ1-4 and V is TRBV28, with TRBD1 matching over 7 bases. Sequenced here: cultured CD8+ T cells from PBMCs, sampled from culture after CMV antigen stimulation. The clonotype originates from a human donor in good health (CMV status not recorded). Some clones in this sample may be carry-over from other donors' samples. The CDR3 spells CASSFGTVTGMGEKLFF. CDR3 bases: TGTGCCAGCAGTTTCGGAACGGTGACAGGGATGGGCGAAAAACTGTTTTTT.